This entry lists 9 T cell receptor beta chains sequenced from one sample in a study of blood T cell repertoires in COVID-19. The data were produced by immunoSEQ multiplex PCR, yet TCRdb's version contains in-frame clones alone and is incomplete. The sample holds some 320,000 clones, roughly 88% seen once. Sequences were obtained from peripheral blood. Receptors were obtained from a woman aged 25-40 years who had recovered from COVID-19.

This clone has more than one count but fewer than ten. CDR3 sequence (DNA): TGTGCCAGCAGTTCGACTGAACAGGGTTTTGAGTACTTC. This codes for CASSSTEQGFEYF. This rearrangement joins TRBV6-6 to TRBJ2-7; weak D call: TRBD1 (6 bases). Per the germline V gene, CDR1 is MNHNY and CDR2 is SVGAGI (reference sequence). The CDR3 has 13 residues. The V end lost 4 bases, the J end lost 11 bases, and 18 bases lay between the germline ends.

Concerning this clone: The sample has other DNA sequences that encode this CDR3 too. J is TRBJ1-2 and V is TRBV9, with unresolved D. V lost 0 bases, J lost 5 bases, and 14 bases lay in between. Per the germline V gene, CDR1 is SGDLS and CDR2 is YYNGEE. The CDR3 has 15 residues. The CDR3 loop is CASSVGSGVGYGYTF. The DNA for the CDR3 is TGTGCCAGCAGCGTAGGGTCCGGGGTTGGTTATGGCTACACCTTC.

The chain joins TRBV11-1 to TRBJ1-2, with D possibly being TRBD1 (6 bases). The CDR3 runs 14 residues. V lost 1 base and J lost 2, with 8 bases in between. The germline V gene encodes CDR1 SGHAT and CDR2 FQDESV (reference sequence). CDR3 amino acids: CASSLVTGNYGYTF. The CDR3 bases are TGTGCCAGCAGCTTAGTTACAGGGAACTATGGCTACACCTTC.

The chain recombines TRBV3-1 (or the pseudogene TRBV3-2) with TRBJ2-2; 9 nucleotides align to TRBD1. The germline V gene has CDR1 LGHDT and CDR2 YNNKEL (reference sequence). V gave up 3 bases and J gave up 4 bases; unmatched junction bases: 21. The CDR3 is 21 residues long. CDR3 sequence (DNA): TGTGCCAGCAGCCAGACGGACAGGGGCCCCGTTTTTCTAGTTGGCACCGGGGAGCTGTTTTTT. Translation gives CASSQTDRGPVFLVGTGELFF.

The chain recombines TRBV28 with TRBJ1-5; no clear D. CDR3 length: 18 amino acids. Germline V gene lookup returns CDR1 MDHEN and CDR2 SYDVKM. V was pared by 3 bases and J by 0 bases, with 18 bases between. The chain's CDR3 is CASSFSRRTEHSNQPQHF. In DNA, the CDR3 is TGTGCCAGCAGTTTTTCGAGGAGGACGGAACATAGCAATCAGCCCCAGCATTTT.

This chain joins TRBV23-1 and TRBJ1-2, with D perhaps matching TRBD1 (6 bases). TRBV23-1 is known as an ORF, though its function is uncertain. The CDR3 is 17 residues long. Trimming took 6 bases from V and 0 from J, leaving 20 bases between them. CDR3 region: CASSQGSGSKPNYGYTF. The CDR3 region has the DNA TGCGCCAGCAGCCAGGGGTCAGGGAGCAAACCTAACTATGGCTACACCTTC.

The chain links TRBV3-1 (or the pseudogene TRBV3-2) to TRBJ1-2; D is ambiguous. The CDR3 loop spans 14 amino acids. The V gene lost 0 bases and the J gene lost 4 bases, with 9 bases spanning the gap. Germline values: CDR1 LGHDT, CDR2 YNNKEL (reference sequence). CDR3 amino acids: CASSQDHASYGYTF. CDR3 coding DNA: TGTGCCAGCAGCCAAGATCACGCGAGCTATGGCTACACCTTC.

The J gene is TRBJ1-4, the V gene TRBV28, with D possibly matching TRBD1 (5 bases). V was trimmed by 8 bases and J by 2 bases, leaving 9 bases between them. Germline CDR1 reads MDHEN; CDR2 reads SYDVKM. This CDR3 is 13 amino acids long. The CDR3 protein is CASGGDTNEKLFF. The CDR3 nucleotides are TGTGCCAGCGGGGGGGATACTAATGAAAAACTGTTTTTT.

J is TRBJ2-5 and V is TRBV5-5; D is unresolved. The CDR3 is made up of 13 amino acids. Trimming shortened V by 1 base and J by 1 base, and 5 bases separated the two germline ends. The germline V gene has CDR1 SGHKS and CDR2 YYEKEE (reference sequence). For the CDR3, the DNA is TGTGCCAGCAGCTTGCCGGGCCAAGAGACCCAGTACTTC. Protein product: CASSLPGQETQYF. Variable domain in full (rest from reference TRBV5-5 and TRBJ2-5): DAGVTQSPTHLIKTRGQQVTLRCSPISGHKSVSWYQQVLGQGPQFIFQYYEKEERGRGNFPDRFSARQFPNYSSELNVNALLLGDSALYLCASSLPGQETQYFGPGTRLLVL.